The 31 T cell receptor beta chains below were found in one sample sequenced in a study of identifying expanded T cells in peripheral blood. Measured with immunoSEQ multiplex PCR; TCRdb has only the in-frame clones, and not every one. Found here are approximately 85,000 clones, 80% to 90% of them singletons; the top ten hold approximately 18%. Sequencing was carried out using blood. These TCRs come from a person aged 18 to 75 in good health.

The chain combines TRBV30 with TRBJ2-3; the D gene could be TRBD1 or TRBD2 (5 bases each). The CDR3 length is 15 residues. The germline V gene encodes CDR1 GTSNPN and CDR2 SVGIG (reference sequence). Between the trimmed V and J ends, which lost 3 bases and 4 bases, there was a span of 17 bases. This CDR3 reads CAWSRGLRDADTQYF. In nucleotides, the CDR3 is TGTGCCTGGAGCCGCGGACTGAGGGACGCAGATACGCAGTATTTT.

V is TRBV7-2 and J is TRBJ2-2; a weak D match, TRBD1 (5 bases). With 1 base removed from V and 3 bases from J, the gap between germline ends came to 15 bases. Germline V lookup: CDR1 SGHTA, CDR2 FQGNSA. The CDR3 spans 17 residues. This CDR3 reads CASSLGGADRYTGELFF. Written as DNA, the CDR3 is TGTGCCAGCAGCTTAGGAGGTGCTGACAGATACACCGGGGAGCTGTTTTTT.

The CDR3, as DNA: TGTGCCAGCAGCGTAGTCGGCGATGAGCAGTTCTTC. This translates into CASSVVGDEQFF. J is TRBJ2-1 and V is TRBV9; D is unresolved. Germline V CDR1 and CDR2: SGDLS, YYNGEE. The ends were cut back, 0 bases at V and 8 bases at J, with 6 bases in the middle. This CDR3 contains 12 residues.

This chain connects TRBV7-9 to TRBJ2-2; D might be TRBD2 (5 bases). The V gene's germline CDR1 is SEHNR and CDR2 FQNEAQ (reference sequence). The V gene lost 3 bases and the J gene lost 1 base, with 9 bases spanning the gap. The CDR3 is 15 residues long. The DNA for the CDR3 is TGTGCCAGCAGCTTGTCAAGCGGGAACACCGGGGAGCTGTTTTTT. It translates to CASSLSSGNTGELFF.

CDR3 in amino acids: CASGRYGYTF. As DNA, the CDR3 is TGTGCCAGCGGACGGTATGGCTACACCTTC. The chain has TRBV28 and TRBJ1-2, with D uncertain. Germline V CDR1 and CDR2: MDHEN, SYDVKM. V lost 8 bases to trimming and J lost 5 bases, with 6 bases between them. This CDR3 contains 10 residues.

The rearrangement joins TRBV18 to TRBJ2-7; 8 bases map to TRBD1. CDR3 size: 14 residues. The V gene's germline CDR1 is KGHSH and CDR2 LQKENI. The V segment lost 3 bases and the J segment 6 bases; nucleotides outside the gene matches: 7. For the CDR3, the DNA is TGTGCCAGCTCACCCGGGACAGGCCTTCGCGAGCAGTACTTC. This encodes CASSPGTGLREQYF.

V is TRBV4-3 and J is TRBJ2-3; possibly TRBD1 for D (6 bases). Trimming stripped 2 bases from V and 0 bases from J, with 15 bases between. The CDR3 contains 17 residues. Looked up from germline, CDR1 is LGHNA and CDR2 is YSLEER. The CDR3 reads CASSQYLQGLSTDTQYF. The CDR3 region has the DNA TGCGCCAGCAGCCAATACCTACAGGGCTTGAGCACAGATACGCAGTATTTT.

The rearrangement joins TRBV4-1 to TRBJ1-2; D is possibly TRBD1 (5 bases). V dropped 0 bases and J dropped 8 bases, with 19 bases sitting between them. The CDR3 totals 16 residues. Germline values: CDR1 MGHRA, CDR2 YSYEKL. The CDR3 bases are TGCGCCAGCAGCCAAGAGGGCCAAGTAGGGGCTGGAGGCTACACCTTC. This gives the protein CASSQEGQVGAGGYTF.

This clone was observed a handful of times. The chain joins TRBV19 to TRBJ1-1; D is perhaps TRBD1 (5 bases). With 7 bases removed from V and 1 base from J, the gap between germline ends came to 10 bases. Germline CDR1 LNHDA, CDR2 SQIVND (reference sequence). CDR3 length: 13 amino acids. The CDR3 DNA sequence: TGTGCCAGTAAGGAGGGGTCGAACACTGAAGCTTTCTTT. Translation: CASKEGSNTEAFF.

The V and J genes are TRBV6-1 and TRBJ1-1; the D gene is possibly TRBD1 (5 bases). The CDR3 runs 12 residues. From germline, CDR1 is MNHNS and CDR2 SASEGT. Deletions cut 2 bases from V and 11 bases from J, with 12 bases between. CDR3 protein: CASSEQGFVAFF. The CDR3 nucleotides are TGTGCCAGCAGTGAACAGGGCTTCGTTGCTTTCTTT.

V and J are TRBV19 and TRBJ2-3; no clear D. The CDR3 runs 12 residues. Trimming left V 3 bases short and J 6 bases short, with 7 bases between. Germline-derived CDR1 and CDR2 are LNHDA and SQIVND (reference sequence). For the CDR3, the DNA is TGTGCCAGTAGTATTATAGGGGATACGCAGTATTTT. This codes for CASSIIGDTQYF.

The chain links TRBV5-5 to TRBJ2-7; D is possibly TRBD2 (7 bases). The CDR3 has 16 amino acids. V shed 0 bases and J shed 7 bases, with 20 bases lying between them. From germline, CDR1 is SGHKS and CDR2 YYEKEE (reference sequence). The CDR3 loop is CASSLAPGEGVGEQYF. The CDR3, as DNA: TGTGCCAGCAGCTTGGCCCCCGGGGAGGGGGTGGGGGAGCAGTACTTC.

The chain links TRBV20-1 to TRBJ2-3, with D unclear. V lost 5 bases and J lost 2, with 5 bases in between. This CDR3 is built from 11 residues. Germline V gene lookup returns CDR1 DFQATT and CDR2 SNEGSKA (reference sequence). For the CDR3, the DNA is TGCAGTGCTGAGTCCACAGATACGCAGTATTTT. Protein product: CSAESTDTQYF.

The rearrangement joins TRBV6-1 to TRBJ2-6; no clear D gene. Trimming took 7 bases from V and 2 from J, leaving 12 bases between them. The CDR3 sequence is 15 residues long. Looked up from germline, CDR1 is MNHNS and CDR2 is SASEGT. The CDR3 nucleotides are TGTGCCAGCACTAAGGAAACAGCTGGGGCCAACGTCCTGACTTTC. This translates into CASTKETAGANVLTF.

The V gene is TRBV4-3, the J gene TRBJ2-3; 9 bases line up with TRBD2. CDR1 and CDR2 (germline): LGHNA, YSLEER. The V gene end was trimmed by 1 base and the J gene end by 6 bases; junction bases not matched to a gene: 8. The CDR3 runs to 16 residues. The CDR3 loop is CASSQVRAGGKDTQYF. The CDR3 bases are TGCGCCAGCAGCCAAGTAAGGGCGGGAGGGAAGGATACGCAGTATTTT.

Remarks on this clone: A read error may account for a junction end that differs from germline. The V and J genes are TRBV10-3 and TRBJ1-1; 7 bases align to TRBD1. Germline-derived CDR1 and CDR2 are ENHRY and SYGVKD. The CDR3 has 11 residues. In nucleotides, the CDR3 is TGCTTAACAGGGGAAGGAACTGAAGCTTTCTTT. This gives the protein CLTGEGTEAFF.

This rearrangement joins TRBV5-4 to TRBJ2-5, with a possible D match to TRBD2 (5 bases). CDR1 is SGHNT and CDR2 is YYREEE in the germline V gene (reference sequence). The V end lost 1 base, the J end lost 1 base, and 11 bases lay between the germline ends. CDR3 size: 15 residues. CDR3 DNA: TGTGCCAGCAGCTTGCGGCCCGGGGTCCAAGAGACCCAGTACTTC. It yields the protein CASSLRPGVQETQYF.

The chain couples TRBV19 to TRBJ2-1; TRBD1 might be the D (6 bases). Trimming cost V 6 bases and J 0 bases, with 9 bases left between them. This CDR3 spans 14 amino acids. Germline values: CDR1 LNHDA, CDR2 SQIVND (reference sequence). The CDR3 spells CASRGQSSYNEQFF. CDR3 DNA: TGTGCCAGTAGGGGACAAAGCTCCTACAATGAGCAGTTCTTC.

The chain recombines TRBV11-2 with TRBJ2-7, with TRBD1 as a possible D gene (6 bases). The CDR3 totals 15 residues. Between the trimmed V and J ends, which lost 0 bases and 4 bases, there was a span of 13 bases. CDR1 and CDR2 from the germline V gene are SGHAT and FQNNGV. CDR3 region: CASSLEVGARYEQYF. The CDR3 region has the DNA TGTGCCAGCAGCTTAGAGGTGGGGGCGCGGTACGAGCAGTACTTC.

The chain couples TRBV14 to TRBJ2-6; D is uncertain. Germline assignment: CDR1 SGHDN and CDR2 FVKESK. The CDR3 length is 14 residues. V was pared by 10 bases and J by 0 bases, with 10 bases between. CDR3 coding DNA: TGTGCCACCTCGTCTTTCTCTGGGGCCAACGTCCTGACTTTC. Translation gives CATSSFSGANVLTF.

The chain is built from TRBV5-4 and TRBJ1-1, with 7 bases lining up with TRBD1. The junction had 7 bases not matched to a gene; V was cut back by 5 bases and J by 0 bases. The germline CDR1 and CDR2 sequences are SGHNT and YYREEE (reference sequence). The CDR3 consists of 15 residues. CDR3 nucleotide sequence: TGTGCCAGCAGTCCACCGGGACAGATGAACACTGAAGCTTTCTTT. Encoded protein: CASSPPGQMNTEAFF.

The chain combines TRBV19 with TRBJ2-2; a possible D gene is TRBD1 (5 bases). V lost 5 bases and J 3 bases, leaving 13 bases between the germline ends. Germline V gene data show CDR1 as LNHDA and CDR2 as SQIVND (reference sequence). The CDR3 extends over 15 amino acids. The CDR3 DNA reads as TGTGCCAGTAGTTTTGGACACCAGGACACCGGGGAGCTGTTTTTT. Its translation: CASSFGHQDTGELFF.

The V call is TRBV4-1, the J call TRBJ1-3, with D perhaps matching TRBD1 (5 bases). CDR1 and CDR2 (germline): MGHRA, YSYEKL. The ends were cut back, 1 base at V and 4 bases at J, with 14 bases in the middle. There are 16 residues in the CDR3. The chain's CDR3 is CASSQVAGTLGNTIYF. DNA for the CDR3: TGCGCCAGCAGCCAAGTTGCGGGGACGCTCGGAAACACCATATATTTT.

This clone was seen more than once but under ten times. The CDR3 loop reads CASSLAGRRIRTDTQYF. Written as DNA, the CDR3 is TGTGCCAGCAGCTTGGCTGGTCGACGAATTCGCACAGATACGCAGTATTTT. The V call is TRBV5-8, the J call TRBJ2-3; D ambiguous. Per the germline V gene, CDR1 is SGHTS and CDR2 is YDEGEE. This CDR3 spans 17 amino acids. Trimming took 0 bases from V and 1 from J, leaving 15 bases between them. Together with reference TRBV5-8 and TRBJ2-3, the CDR3 gives the full variable domain: EAGVTQSPTHLIKTRGQQATLRCSPISGHTSVYWYQQALGLGLQFLLWYDEGEERNRGNFPPRFSGRQFPNYSSELNVNALELEDSALYLCASSLAGRRIRTDTQYFGPGTRLTVL.

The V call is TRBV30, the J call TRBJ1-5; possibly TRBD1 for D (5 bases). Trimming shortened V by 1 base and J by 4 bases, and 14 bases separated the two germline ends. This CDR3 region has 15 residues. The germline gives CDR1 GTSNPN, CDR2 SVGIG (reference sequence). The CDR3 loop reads CAWSGEDTDNQPQHF. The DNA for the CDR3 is TGTGCCTGGAGTGGAGAGGACACGGATAATCAGCCCCAGCATTTT.

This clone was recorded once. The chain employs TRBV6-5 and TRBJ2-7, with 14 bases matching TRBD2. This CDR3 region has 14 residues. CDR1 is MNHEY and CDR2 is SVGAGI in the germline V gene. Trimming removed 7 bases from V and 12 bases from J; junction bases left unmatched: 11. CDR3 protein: CASKAGTSGSVAYF. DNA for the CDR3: TGTGCCAGCAAGGCCGGGACTAGCGGGAGCGTAGCGTACTTC.

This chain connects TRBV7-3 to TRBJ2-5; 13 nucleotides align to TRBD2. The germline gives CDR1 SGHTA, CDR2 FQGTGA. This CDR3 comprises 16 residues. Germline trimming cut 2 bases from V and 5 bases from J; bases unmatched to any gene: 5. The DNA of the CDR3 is TGTGCCAGCAGCTTAGGGGGACTAGCGGGAAGGGAGACCCAGTACTTC. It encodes CASSLGGLAGRETQYF.

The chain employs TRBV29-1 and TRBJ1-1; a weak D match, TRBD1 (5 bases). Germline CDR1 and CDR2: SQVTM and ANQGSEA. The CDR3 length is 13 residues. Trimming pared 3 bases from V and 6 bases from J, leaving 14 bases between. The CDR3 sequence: CSVDRQGLPEAFF. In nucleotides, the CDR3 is TGCAGCGTTGATAGGCAGGGATTGCCTGAAGCTTTCTTT.

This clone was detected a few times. This CDR3 is CASSPPLAKNIQYF. The CDR3 DNA follows: TGTGCCAGCAGCCCCCCTTTAGCCAAAAACATTCAGTACTTC. The chain links TRBV9 to TRBJ2-4; D remains unclear. V was shortened by 4 bases and J by 0 bases, with 8 bases between the two germline ends. The CDR3 length is 14 residues. From germline, CDR1 is SGDLS and CDR2 YYNGEE.

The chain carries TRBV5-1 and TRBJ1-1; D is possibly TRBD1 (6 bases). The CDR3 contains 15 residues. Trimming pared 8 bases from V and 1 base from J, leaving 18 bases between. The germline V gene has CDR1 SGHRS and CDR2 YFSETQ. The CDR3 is CASNPRGQPNTEAFF. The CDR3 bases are TGCGCCAGTAACCCCCGCGGACAGCCGAACACTGAAGCTTTCTTT.

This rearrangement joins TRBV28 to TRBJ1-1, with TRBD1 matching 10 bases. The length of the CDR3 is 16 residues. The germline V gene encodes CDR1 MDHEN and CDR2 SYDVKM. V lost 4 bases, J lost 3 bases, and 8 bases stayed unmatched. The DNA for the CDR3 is TGTGCCAGCAGTTCCTACGGGACAGGGGTGGACACTGAAGCTTTCTTT. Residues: CASSSYGTGVDTEAFF.